A single T cell receptor (beta chain) is shown here with its context. Its cognate antigen is unknown. The sample is drawn from a study of blood T cells in healthy people across ages. CDR1 SGHVS and CDR2 FQNEAQ come from the germline V gene. V shed 5 bases and J 8 bases; nucleotides not matched to a gene: 11. The CDR3 is made up of 15 amino acids. The authors ran a second PCR of roughly 6 to 12 cycles using a sample-barcoded 5' primer and a J-beta primer mix. TCRdb redid the calling of the 5' RACE reads with MiXCR, one entry per CDR3 protein. Of roughly 800,000 distinct CDR3 sequences listed, 58% are singletons. Notes on the study in general: Total diversity from one million sequenced T cells was likely underestimated. More naive CD4+ cells and higher diversity marked long-lived donors relative to aged donors.

The sample consisted of blood. The chain is built from TRBV7-8 and TRBJ1-4; 7 nucleotides agree with TRBD1. The origin of this receptor is a young man in good health. For the CDR3, the DNA is TGTGCCAGCAGCCCCCATGGGACAGCGCTAGAAAAACTGTTTTTT. Its translation: CASSPHGTALEKLFF.